The rows below give T cell receptor beta chains drawn from one sample of a study of T cell repertoires in cytomegalovirus infection. Each CDR3 protein gets one entry after TCRdb re-called the reads with MiXCR. The data hold 110,000 or so distinct CDR3 sequences, with about 30% observed a single time. For these receptors, no antigen is known. This specimen was CD8+ T cells from cultured PBMCs, taken from culture after CMV antigen stimulation. These receptors all come from a human donor in good health (CMV status not recorded). Some clones in this sample may be carry-over from other donors' samples. Each CDR3 is given with its conserved first and last residue. D genes are given only for firm matches. Clone size is not always given. Where it is, it says once, few, many or a class for expanded clones.

>TRBJ2-7|-|TRBV7-2|TRBD2
TGTACCAGCAGCCTATATAGCGGGGGTTTATACGAGCAGTACTTC
CTSSLYSGGLYEQYF
>TRBJ2-1|-|TRBV2|-
TGTGCCAGCAGTGAGGTCTTCGACAATGAGCAGTTCTTC
CASSEVFDNEQFF
>TRBJ2-7|-|TRBV6-1|TRBD2
TGTGCCGTAGGGAGGGAGGGGTACGAGCAGTACTTC
CAVGREGYEQYF
>TRBJ2-2|-|TRBV13|-
TGTGCCAGCAGCTTCCTGTCCGGGGAGCTGTTTTTT
CASSFLSGELFF
>TRBJ1-2|few|TRBV29-1|-
TGCAGCGTTGGAAGCGGGCAGGGAAATGGCTACACCTTC
CSVGSGQGNGYTF
>TRBJ2-1|few|TRBV12-3/TRBV12-4|TRBD2
TGTGCCAGCAGTAACGCCGGGGGGTATGAGCAGTTCTTC
CASSNAGGYEQFF
>TRBJ2-3|many|TRBV7-2|-
TGTGCCAGCAGCTTAGTTGGGGGCACAGATACGCAGTATTTT
CASSLVGGTDTQYF
>TRBJ2-7|few|TRBV7-8|TRBD1
TGTGCCAGCAGCGGGACAGGGACCTACGAGCAGTACTTC
CASSGTGTYEQYF
>TRBJ2-4|-|TRBV6-1|-
TGTGCCAGCAGTGAATGGGTCAGGGGCTCGAAAAACATTCAGTACTTC
CASSEWVRGSKNIQYF
>TRBJ2-7|-|TRBV7-9|TRBD2
TGTGCCAGCAGCTTAGCGGCCGGGGGGGGGCTCGAGCAGTACTTC
CASSLAAGGGLEQYF
>TRBJ1-2|-|TRBV12-5|TRBD1
TGTGCTAGTGGCTTAGGACAGGAGGACTATGGCTACACCTTC
CASGLGQEDYGYTF
>TRBJ2-3|-|TRBV6-5|-
TGTGCCAGCAGAGGGTTGCGTCCTGCTGGGCAGTATTTT
CASRGLRPAGQYF
>TRBJ2-3|-|TRBV4-1|-
TGCGCCAGCAGCCAAATGGGAACAGATACGCAGTATTTT
CASSQMGTDTQYF
>TRBJ2-1|-|TRBV10-2|TRBD2
TGCGCCAGCAGTGATGGGGTAGCGGGAAGCTACAATGAGCAGTTCTTC
CASSDGVAGSYNEQFF
>TRBJ1-2|-|TRBV7-2|TRBD1
TGTGCCAGCACCTTCGGGACAGGGGGCATAGATGGCTACACCTTC
CASTFGTGGIDGYTF
>TRBJ2-7|-|TRBV12-3/TRBV12-4|-
TGTGCCAGCAGTTTTTCCACATTCGAGCAGTACTTC
CASSFSTFEQYF
>TRBJ2-3|-|TRBV6-4|-
TGTGCCAGCAGTGCTTCGGCTTCCACAGATACGCAGTATTTT
CASSASASTDTQYF
>TRBJ2-5|few|TRBV6-5|TRBD1
TGTGCCAGCAGTTACGTAACCCCCGGGACAGGGGCCGGGGAGACCCAGTACTTC
CASSYVTPGTGAGETQYF
>TRBJ1-1|few|TRBV10-3|-
TGTGCCATCAGTGAGGGGGGGAACACTGAAGCTTTCTTT
CAISEGGNTEAFF
>TRBJ2-5|-|TRBV20-1|TRBD1
TGCAGTGCTAGAGCGACAGGGGGCACGGAGACCCAGTACTTC
CSARATGGTETQYF
>TRBJ1-5|-|TRBV6-5|-
TGTGCCAGCAGTTACCTTAAGGGGCAGCCCCAGCATTTT
CASSYLKGQPQHF
>TRBJ2-4|few|TRBV6-1|-
TGTGCCAGCACCAGACGAAACATTCAGTACTTC
CASTRRNIQYF
>TRBJ2-5|-|TRBV28|-
TGTGCCAGCGGAGGACTCCAAGAGACCCAGTACTTC
CASGGLQETQYF
>TRBJ1-5|few|TRBV19|-
TGTGCCAGTAGCCCTAATACGGGGGGCGTGGGTCAGCCCCAGCATTTT
CASSPNTGGVGQPQHF
>TRBJ1-1|-|TRBV5-1|-
TGCGCCAGCAGCTTAATGACAGGAGAGAACACTGAAGCTTTCTTT
CASSLMTGENTEAFF
>TRBJ1-2|few|TRBV15|-
TGTGCCACCAGCAGAGGTGGGCGGCAGGGTATCGATGGCTACACCTTC
CATSRGGRQGIDGYTF
>TRBJ2-7|few|TRBV11-2|TRBD1
TGTGCCAGCAGCTTTGGACAGGGAGGATCCTACGAGCAGTACTTC
CASSFGQGGSYEQYF
>TRBJ2-1|-|TRBV19|-
TGTGCCAGTAACACAGACAGCTCCTACAATGAGCAGTTCTTC
CASNTDSSYNEQFF
>TRBJ2-7|few|TRBV20-1|-
TGCAGTGCAACGCCGCCGAACCGGGGACCTGAGCAGTACTTC
CSATPPNRGPEQYF
>TRBJ2-5|few|TRBV4-1|-
TGCGCCAGCAGCCAAGAAGGTCGGATGCAAGAGACCCAGTACTTC
CASSQEGRMQETQYF
>TRBJ2-5|few|TRBV7-6|TRBD1
TGTGCCAGCAGCGACCCAGGGTCCGGGGGACAGGAATTCCGGGTGTCCCAGTACTTC
CASSDPGSGGQEFRVSQYF